This is a list of T cell receptor beta chains from one sample in a study of technical replicates of blood from a few donors. This table comes from immunoSEQ multiplex PCR, and its TCRdb copy is limited to in-frame clones, with some not included. There are more than 90,000 clones in the sample; approximately 96% occur only once, and around 0.22% lies in the top ten. Sequences were obtained from T cells isolated from PBMCs. The receptors originated from a human donor in good health. Each CDR3 is given with its conserved first and last residue. The D gene is left open where the match is weak. Size values are once, few and many counts, or a class for expanded clones, and some rows have none.

j_gene: TRBJ2-2; d_gene: TRBD2; v_gene: TRBV5-1; abundance: NA; CDR3nt: TGCGCCAGCAGCGCCCCTAGCGGGAGTAGCACCGGGGAGCTGTTTTTT; CDR3aa: CASSAPSGSSTGELFF
j_gene: TRBJ2-1; d_gene: TRBD2; v_gene: TRBV7-3; abundance: NA; CDR3nt: TGTGCCAGCAGCCCGACTAGCGGTTTTTACAATGAGCAGTTCTTC; CDR3aa: CASSPTSGFYNEQFF
j_gene: TRBJ2-7; d_gene: TRBD2; v_gene: TRBV9; abundance: once; CDR3nt: TGTGCCAGCAGCCAGACTAGCGATAACTCCTACGAGCAGTACTTC; CDR3aa: CASSQTSDNSYEQYF
j_gene: TRBJ1-2; d_gene: NA; v_gene: TRBV9; abundance: NA; CDR3nt: TGTGCCAGCAGCCCCGGGATGTATGGCTACACCTTC; CDR3aa: CASSPGMYGYTF
j_gene: TRBJ2-1; d_gene: NA; v_gene: TRBV18; abundance: NA; CDR3nt: TGTGCCAGCTCACCAACTATTACCCCGATTGAGCAGTTCTTC; CDR3aa: CASSPTITPIEQFF
j_gene: TRBJ1-5; d_gene: NA; v_gene: TRBV2; abundance: NA; CDR3nt: TGTGCCAGCAGTGAGAGCACAGCTAATCAGCCCCAGCATTTT; CDR3aa: CASSESTANQPQHF
j_gene: TRBJ2-3; d_gene: TRBD1; v_gene: TRBV19; abundance: NA; CDR3nt: TGTGCCAGTAGTAGCCTTGGACAGGGCCACACAGATACGCAGTATTTT; CDR3aa: CASSSLGQGHTDTQYF
j_gene: TRBJ2-7; d_gene: TRBD2; v_gene: TRBV6-4; abundance: NA; CDR3nt: TGTGCCAGCAGTGAGGTAGCGGGGGGGGGCGTCGAGCAGTACTTC; CDR3aa: CASSEVAGGGVEQYF
j_gene: TRBJ1-2; d_gene: NA; v_gene: TRBV9; abundance: NA; CDR3nt: TGTGCCAGCAGCGTAGAAGGCCCTACAGGGCGTGATAACTATGGCTACACCTTC; CDR3aa: CASSVEGPTGRDNYGYTF
j_gene: TRBJ2-7; d_gene: NA; v_gene: TRBV19; abundance: NA; CDR3nt: TGTGCCAGACCTCGTAGCGGACTTACCTACGAGCAGTACTTC; CDR3aa: CARPRSGLTYEQYF
j_gene: TRBJ1-2; d_gene: NA; v_gene: TRBV6-5; abundance: NA; CDR3nt: TGTGCCAGCAGCCGGGGGGCAAATGGCTACACCTTC; CDR3aa: CASSRGANGYTF
j_gene: TRBJ2-2; d_gene: NA; v_gene: TRBV2; abundance: NA; CDR3nt: TGTGCCAGCATAGAGGGGGCGAACACCGGGGAGCTGTTTTTT; CDR3aa: CASIEGANTGELFF
j_gene: TRBJ1-1; d_gene: NA; v_gene: TRBV7-9; abundance: NA; CDR3nt: TGTGCCAGCAGACCTATTCCGGGGACTGAAGCTTTCTTT; CDR3aa: CASRPIPGTEAFF
j_gene: TRBJ2-2; d_gene: TRBD2; v_gene: TRBV27; abundance: NA; CDR3nt: TGTGCCAGCAGTTCAAAGACTAGCGGGAGATTTGCCGGGGAGCTGTTTTTT; CDR3aa: CASSSKTSGRFAGELFF
j_gene: TRBJ1-5; d_gene: NA; v_gene: TRBV10-1; abundance: NA; CDR3nt: TGCGCCAGCAGTGAGTCGAATGGGGGGCAGCCCCAGCATTTT; CDR3aa: CASSESNGGQPQHF
j_gene: TRBJ2-3; d_gene: TRBD1; v_gene: TRBV7-6; abundance: NA; CDR3nt: TGTGCCAGCAGCCCCACGGGACAGGGGACCACAGATACGCAGTATTTT; CDR3aa: CASSPTGQGTTDTQYF
j_gene: TRBJ2-7; d_gene: TRBD2; v_gene: TRBV6-5; abundance: NA; CDR3nt: TGTGCCAGCAGTGCCCGACTAGCGGGAGGCTACGAGCAGTACTTC; CDR3aa: CASSARLAGGYEQYF
j_gene: TRBJ2-1; d_gene: TRBD1; v_gene: TRBV15; abundance: once; CDR3nt: TGTGCCACCAGCAGCGGACAGGATTACAATGAGCAGTTCTTC; CDR3aa: CATSSGQDYNEQFF
j_gene: TRBJ1-1; d_gene: NA; v_gene: TRBV5-1; abundance: NA; CDR3nt: TGCGCCAGCAGCTTCCCGACAGCAGGGGTCAACACTGAAGCTTTCTTT; CDR3aa: CASSFPTAGVNTEAFF
j_gene: TRBJ1-3; d_gene: NA; v_gene: TRBV2; abundance: NA; CDR3nt: TGTGCCAGCAGTGAGGCAGGGTACGACACAGGAAACACCATATATTTT; CDR3aa: CASSEAGYDTGNTIYF
j_gene: TRBJ2-1; d_gene: NA; v_gene: TRBV15; abundance: NA; CDR3nt: TGTGCCACCAGCAAAAGCAGGGGCGGTAATGAGCAGTTCTTC; CDR3aa: CATSKSRGGNEQFF
j_gene: TRBJ1-3; d_gene: NA; v_gene: TRBV4-1; abundance: NA; CDR3nt: TGCGCCAGCAGCCAAGGGGGCGGGGGGCCCAACACCATATATTTT; CDR3aa: CASSQGGGGPNTIYF
j_gene: TRBJ1-3; d_gene: NA; v_gene: TRBV19; abundance: NA; CDR3nt: TGTGCCAGTCGTTTTGGAAACACCATATATTTT; CDR3aa: CASRFGNTIYF
j_gene: TRBJ2-7; d_gene: TRBD1; v_gene: TRBV29-1; abundance: NA; CDR3nt: TGCAGCGTCGAAGGGTGGGGACAGGGAACTCCAAGCTCCTACGAGCAGTACTTC; CDR3aa: CSVEGWGQGTPSSYEQYF
j_gene: TRBJ1-5; d_gene: TRBD1; v_gene: TRBV18; abundance: few; CDR3nt: TGTGCCAGCTCAGGAGGACAGGGGGTAAATCAGCCCCAGCATTTT; CDR3aa: CASSGGQGVNQPQHF
j_gene: TRBJ1-1; d_gene: NA; v_gene: TRBV6-1; abundance: once; CDR3nt: TGTGCCACCCCGCGCGGGAACACTGAAGCTTTCTTT; CDR3aa: CATPRGNTEAFF
j_gene: TRBJ2-3; d_gene: TRBD1; v_gene: TRBV6-1; abundance: NA; CDR3nt: TGTGCCAGCAGTGAAGATTTCCCCAGGGGGCCAGCTAGCACAGATACGCAGTATTTT; CDR3aa: CASSEDFPRGPASTDTQYF
j_gene: TRBJ2-3; d_gene: NA; v_gene: TRBV5-6; abundance: NA; CDR3nt: TGTGCCAGCAGTTTGGACACCACAGATACGCAGTATTTT; CDR3aa: CASSLDTTDTQYF
j_gene: TRBJ2-1; d_gene: NA; v_gene: TRBV6-5; abundance: NA; CDR3nt: TGTGCCAGCAGTTACTCGATACAGGGCAGGCATGAGCAGTTCTTC; CDR3aa: CASSYSIQGRHEQFF
j_gene: TRBJ1-1; d_gene: TRBD1; v_gene: TRBV6-1; abundance: NA; CDR3nt: TGTGCCACAGGGACAGGACTGAACACTGAAGCTTTCTTT; CDR3aa: CATGTGLNTEAFF
j_gene: TRBJ2-7; d_gene: NA; v_gene: TRBV9; abundance: NA; CDR3nt: TGTGCCAGCAGCGCTACAGGGTCCTACGAGCAGTACTTC; CDR3aa: CASSATGSYEQYF
j_gene: TRBJ2-7; d_gene: NA; v_gene: TRBV28; abundance: once; CDR3nt: TGTGCCAGCAGTTTATTGCGGAGAACCTACGAGCAGTACTTC; CDR3aa: CASSLLRRTYEQYF
j_gene: TRBJ1-4; d_gene: TRBD1; v_gene: TRBV10-2; abundance: NA; CDR3nt: TGCGCCAGCAGAAGACAGGGGGCGGAAAAACTGTTTTTT; CDR3aa: CASRRQGAEKLFF
j_gene: TRBJ2-7; d_gene: TRBD2; v_gene: TRBV6-4; abundance: NA; CDR3nt: TGTGCCAGCAGTGACTCGTGTCTAGCGGTTGACGAGCAGTACTTC; CDR3aa: CASSDSCLAVDEQYF
j_gene: TRBJ2-1; d_gene: NA; v_gene: TRBV9; abundance: NA; CDR3nt: TGTGCCAGCAGCCAAACGGGAGTGGAAAATGAGCAGTTCTTC; CDR3aa: CASSQTGVENEQFF
j_gene: TRBJ2-2; d_gene: TRBD2; v_gene: TRBV6-5; abundance: NA; CDR3nt: TGTGCCAGCAATCCCGGAGGGAGGGCCACCGGGGAGCTGTTTTTT; CDR3aa: CASNPGGRATGELFF
j_gene: TRBJ1-1; d_gene: NA; v_gene: TRBV27; abundance: NA; CDR3nt: TGTGCCAGCAGTTTAGGCCAGAACACTGAAGCTTTCTTT; CDR3aa: CASSLGQNTEAFF
j_gene: TRBJ2-1; d_gene: TRBD1; v_gene: TRBV9; abundance: NA; CDR3nt: TGTGCCAGCAGCGCCCGACGGGACAGGAAGTTCTTC; CDR3aa: CASSARRDRKFF
j_gene: TRBJ1-1; d_gene: TRBD1; v_gene: TRBV27; abundance: NA; CDR3nt: TGTGCCAGCAGTTTGGGGACAGCGCCGAACACTGAAGCTTTCTTT; CDR3aa: CASSLGTAPNTEAFF
j_gene: TRBJ1-1; d_gene: NA; v_gene: TRBV7-9; abundance: NA; CDR3nt: TGTGCCAGCAGCTTCGATAGAGTCGCCCCGAACACTGAAGCTTTCTTT; CDR3aa: CASSFDRVAPNTEAFF
j_gene: TRBJ2-3; d_gene: NA; v_gene: TRBV4-1; abundance: NA; CDR3nt: TGCGCCAGCAGCCCCCGACAGACGGGCCCTTCTAGCACAGATACGCAGTATTTT; CDR3aa: CASSPRQTGPSSTDTQYF
j_gene: TRBJ2-1; d_gene: NA; v_gene: TRBV4-1; abundance: NA; CDR3nt: TGCGCCAGCAGCCAAGCAGGGGTCAATGAGCAGTTCTTC; CDR3aa: CASSQAGVNEQFF
j_gene: TRBJ2-7; d_gene: NA; v_gene: TRBV27; abundance: NA; CDR3nt: TGTGCCAGCAGCGGGACATTTATGCTCGAGCAGTACTTC; CDR3aa: CASSGTFMLEQYF
j_gene: TRBJ2-3; d_gene: TRBD2; v_gene: TRBV15; abundance: NA; CDR3nt: TGTGCCACCAGGCCGACCACCACTAGCGGGAGGGCCTTGGAGACAGATACGCAGTATTTT; CDR3aa: CATRPTTTSGRALETDTQYF
j_gene: TRBJ2-2; d_gene: NA; v_gene: TRBV5-1; abundance: NA; CDR3nt: TGCGCCAGCAGCCGACAGAACACCGGGGAGCTGTTTTTT; CDR3aa: CASSRQNTGELFF
j_gene: TRBJ1-4; d_gene: NA; v_gene: TRBV6-5; abundance: NA; CDR3nt: TGTGCCAGCAGTCGTAAGCAGGGCGGTGAAAAACTGTTTTTT; CDR3aa: CASSRKQGGEKLFF
j_gene: TRBJ1-5; d_gene: NA; v_gene: TRBV2; abundance: NA; CDR3nt: TGTGCCAGCAGCCCTTCCAGGGGTCCGGGCAATCAGCCCCAGCATTTT; CDR3aa: CASSPSRGPGNQPQHF
j_gene: TRBJ2-3; d_gene: NA; v_gene: TRBV18; abundance: NA; CDR3nt: TGTGCCAGCTCCCCAGGGGGCAGCGGGAGGCCTCCTAGCACAGATACGCAGTATTTT; CDR3aa: CASSPGGSGRPPSTDTQYF
j_gene: TRBJ2-5; d_gene: NA; v_gene: TRBV27; abundance: NA; CDR3nt: TGTGCCAGCCAGACTCGGACGGCGGGCCAAGAGACCCAGTACTTC; CDR3aa: CASQTRTAGQETQYF